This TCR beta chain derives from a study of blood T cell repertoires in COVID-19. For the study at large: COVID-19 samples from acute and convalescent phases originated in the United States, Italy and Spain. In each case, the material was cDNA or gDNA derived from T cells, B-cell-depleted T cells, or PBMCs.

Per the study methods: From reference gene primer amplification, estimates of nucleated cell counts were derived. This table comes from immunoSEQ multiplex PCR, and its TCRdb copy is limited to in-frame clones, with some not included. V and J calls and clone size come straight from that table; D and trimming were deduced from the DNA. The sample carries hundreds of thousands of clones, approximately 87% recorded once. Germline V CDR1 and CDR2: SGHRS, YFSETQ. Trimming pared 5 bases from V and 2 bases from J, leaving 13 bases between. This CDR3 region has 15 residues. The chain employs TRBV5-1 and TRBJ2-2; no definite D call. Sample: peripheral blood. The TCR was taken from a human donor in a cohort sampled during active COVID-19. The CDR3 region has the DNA TGCGCCAGCAGTCGGGTCGGCCCAAACACCGGGGAGCTGTTTTTT. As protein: CASSRVGPNTGELFF.